The 19 T cell receptor beta chains given below trace back to one sample, sequenced in a study of cytomegalovirus exposure and HLA in healthy donors. The protocol was immunoSEQ multiplex PCR, while the TCRdb copy is restricted to in-frame clones and leaves out a portion. Among roughly 130,000 clones, 88% were seen once, and the ten largest hold 1.2% to 1.5%. Source material: PBMCs. The receptors were sampled from a man aged 25 to 40 in good health and CMV-seronegative.

The rearrangement joins TRBV5-1 to TRBJ1-4, with 8 bases matching TRBD1. CDR3 length: 14 residues. Germline CDR1 and CDR2: SGHRS and YFSETQ. V lost 4 bases and J lost 6; bases outside the gene matches: 5. The CDR3 loop is CASSPAGGHEKLFF. DNA for the CDR3: TGCGCCAGCAGCCCGGCAGGGGGCCATGAAAAACTGTTTTTT.

This chain joins TRBV5-1 and TRBJ2-7, with TRBD2 matching 11 bases. This CDR3 contains 16 residues. Per the germline V gene, CDR1 is SGHRS and CDR2 is YFSETQ. Trimming removed 4 bases from V and 1 base from J; junction bases left unmatched: 7. The CDR3: CASSGSGTSGSYEQYF. CDR3 nucleotide sequence: TGCGCCAGCAGCGGGTCCGGGACTAGCGGTTCCTACGAGCAGTACTTC.

This clone was recorded once. V is TRBV7-9 and J is TRBJ1-5; D possibly corresponds to TRBD1 (5 bases). The germline CDR1 and CDR2 sequences are SEHNR and FQNEAQ (reference sequence). The CDR3 runs 13 residues. Trimming took 2 bases from V and 6 from J, leaving 8 bases between them. The CDR3 DNA follows: TGTGCCAGCAGCTTACCCCAGGGTCAGCCCCAGCATTTT. Its translation is CASSLPQGQPQHF.

The genes are TRBV25-1 and TRBJ2-1; TRBD2 aligns across 7 bases. The CDR3 length is 13 residues. Germline lookup yields CDR1 MGHDK and CDR2 SYGVNS. Unmatched junction bases numbered 6, after V lost 7 bases and J lost 6 bases. CDR3 nucleotides: TGTGCCAGCACCGGGACTAAGGTCAATGAGCAGTTCTTC. Its translation is CASTGTKVNEQFF.

The chain has TRBV5-1 and TRBJ2-5, with TRBD1 matching 9 bases. The trim removed 4 bases at V and 5 bases at J, leaving 9 bases unmatched. The germline gives CDR1 SGHRS, CDR2 YFSETQ. This CDR3 is 15 amino acids long. The CDR3 is CASSVTGGAGETQYF. DNA of the CDR3: TGCGCCAGCAGCGTTACAGGGGGCGCGGGGGAGACCCAGTACTTC. Using reference TRBV5-1 and TRBJ2-5 for the parts outside the CDR3, the full variable domain is KAGVTQTPRYLIKTRGQQVTLSCSPISGHRSVSWYQQTPGQGLQFLFEYFSETQRNKGNFPGRFSGRQFSNSRSEMNVSTLELGDSALYLCASSVTGGAGETQYFGPGTRLLVL.

The gene calls are TRBV6-5 and TRBJ2-3; 7 positions agree with TRBD1. The germline gives CDR1 MNHEY, CDR2 SVGAGI. The CDR3 covers 15 residues. J lost 2 bases, V lost 4 bases, and 6 bases had no gene match. The CDR3, as DNA: TGTGCCAGCAGTTCCGACAGGGCGTCCACAGATACGCAGTATTTT. Amino acid sequence: CASSSDRASTDTQYF.

This chain uses TRBV19 with TRBJ2-1; 12 bases fit TRBD2. V lost 1 base, J lost 2 bases, and 3 bases stayed unmatched. Germline values: CDR1 LNHDA, CDR2 SQIVND (reference sequence). The CDR3 spans 17 residues. The CDR3 DNA reads TGTGCCAGTAGTATAGGGACTAGCGGGGTTACCTACAATGAGCAGTTCTTC. The encoded protein is CASSIGTSGVTYNEQFF.

This clone occurred many times. The V and J genes are TRBV19 and TRBJ1-2; TRBD1 is a possible D gene (6 bases). V shed 9 bases and J shed 3 bases, with 17 bases lying between them. CDR3 length equals 14 residues. Germline-derived CDR1 and CDR2 are LNHDA and SQIVND (reference sequence). CDR3 sequence reads: CASAGGAGDYGYTF. The DNA for the CDR3 is TGTGCCAGCGCCGGGGGGGCAGGAGACTATGGCTACACCTTC.

This chain connects TRBV18 to TRBJ2-7; 7 positions agree with TRBD2. CDR3 length: 15 residues. V lost 3 bases and J lost 0; bases outside the gene matches: 5. Per germline, CDR1 KGHSH and CDR2 LQKENI. CDR3 nucleotides: TGTGCCAGCTCACCTATTAGGGACTACTCCTACGAGCAGTACTTC. Translation: CASSPIRDYSYEQYF.

This clone appeared once. This chain links TRBV7-9 with TRBJ1-1; the match to TRBD1 covers 7 bases. Trimming cost V 1 base and J 10 bases; bases outside gene matches: 9. Germline V gene lookup returns CDR1 SEHNR and CDR2 FQNEAQ (reference sequence). CDR3 length: 14 amino acids. CDR3 sequence (DNA): TGTGCCAGCAGCTTAGAGGTCGAGGGGGCGACAGCTTTCTTT. Amino acids: CASSLEVEGATAFF.

This clone was detected only once. The chain links TRBV18 to TRBJ2-7; TRBD2 matches 10 bases. Trimming removed 1 base from V and 3 bases from J; junction bases left unmatched: 6. CDR1 and CDR2 (germline): KGHSH, LQKENI. The CDR3 length is 16 residues. CDR3 amino acids: CASSPRRLAGDYEQYF. The CDR3, as DNA: TGTGCCAGCTCACCACGGAGGCTAGCGGGGGACTACGAGCAGTACTTC.

A few counts support this clone. The gene calls are TRBV7-9 and TRBJ1-2, with a weak D call TRBD1 (5 bases). The CDR3 covers 17 residues. Trimming left V 2 bases short and J 5 bases short, with 21 bases between. The germline gives CDR1 SEHNR, CDR2 FQNEAQ (reference sequence). Here the CDR3 DNA reads TGTGCCAGCAGCTTACTTCCCATAGGCAGGGAATATTATGGCTACACCTTC. Protein sequence: CASSLLPIGREYYGYTF.

In this sample, this clone turned up once. The chain recombines TRBV9 with TRBJ2-7; D gene uncertain. There are 15 residues in the CDR3. V was trimmed by 0 bases and J by 5 bases, leaving 15 bases between them. Germline V gene sequence: CDR1 SGDLS, CDR2 YYNGEE. DNA for the CDR3: TGTGCCAGCAGCGTAGGGGCTCCCCCTGGCGACGAGCAGTACTTC. Amino acids: CASSVGAPPGDEQYF. The variable domain in full, with the rest retrieved from reference TRBV9 and TRBJ2-7, is DSGVTQTPKHLITATGQRVTLRCSPRSGDLSVYWYQQSLDQGLQFLIQYYNGEERAKGNILERFSAQQFPDLHSELNLSSLELGDSALYFCASSVGAPPGDEQYFGPGTRLTVT.

CDR3 sequence: CASSVGGGPREQYF. The CDR3 region has the DNA TGTGCCAGCAGCGTAGGGGGAGGGCCCCGCGAGCAGTACTTC. The chain uses TRBV9 and TRBJ2-7; 7 bases are a match to TRBD2. CDR1 is SGDLS and CDR2 is YYNGEE in the germline V gene. V gave up 0 bases and J gave up 6 bases; unmatched junction bases: 6. The CDR3 is made up of 14 amino acids.

V gene TRBV12-5 combines with J gene TRBJ1-2; a possible D gene is TRBD1 (6 bases). The CDR3 sequence is 15 residues long. From germline, CDR1 is LGHNT and CDR2 FRNRAP. V gave up 0 bases and J gave up 3 bases, with 11 bases separating them. The CDR3 DNA follows: TGTGCTAGTGGTTTGGTTCCGGGACACGACTATGGCTACACCTTC. Protein: CASGLVPGHDYGYTF.

In its sample, this clone was seen once. The V call is TRBV4-1, the J call TRBJ2-7, with D possibly matching TRBD1 (6 bases). The CDR3 is 16 amino acids. Germline assignment: CDR1 MGHRA and CDR2 YSYEKL. The V gene lost 3 bases and the J gene lost 0 bases, with 15 bases spanning the gap. CDR3 loop: CASSQGWTAVSYEQYF. The CDR3 DNA sequence: TGCGCCAGCAGCCAGGGGTGGACAGCGGTCTCCTACGAGCAGTACTTC.

The J gene is TRBJ2-1, the V gene TRBV12-5, with TRBD1 identical over 9 bases. Germline lookup yields CDR1 LGHNT and CDR2 FRNRAP. The V and J ends lost 4 bases and 8 bases, in that order; junction bases with no gene match: 9. CDR3 length: 15 amino acids. CDR3 sequence reads: CASGSVGQGFYEQFF. CDR3 DNA: TGTGCTAGTGGTTCCGTCGGACAGGGGTTTTATGAGCAGTTCTTC.

The genes are TRBV19 and TRBJ1-1; D is ambiguous. V lost 5 bases to trimming and J lost 8 bases, with 18 bases between them. Germline V gives CDR1 LNHDA, CDR2 SQIVND (reference sequence). The CDR3 loop spans 14 amino acids. The CDR3 nucleotides are TGTGCCAGTAGTGAACACCAGCGGGGATCGGAAGCTTTCTTT. Translation: CASSEHQRGSEAFF.

The gene calls are TRBV6-5 and TRBJ1-1; TRBD1 might be the D (5 bases). Per germline, CDR1 MNHEY and CDR2 SVGAGI. The CDR3 has 16 residues. Trimming shortened V by 2 bases and J by 4 bases, and 17 bases separated the two germline ends. CDR3 in amino acids: CASSYTLGGVSTEAFF. The CDR3 DNA is TGTGCCAGCAGTTACACCCTTGGGGGGGTTAGCACTGAAGCTTTCTTT.